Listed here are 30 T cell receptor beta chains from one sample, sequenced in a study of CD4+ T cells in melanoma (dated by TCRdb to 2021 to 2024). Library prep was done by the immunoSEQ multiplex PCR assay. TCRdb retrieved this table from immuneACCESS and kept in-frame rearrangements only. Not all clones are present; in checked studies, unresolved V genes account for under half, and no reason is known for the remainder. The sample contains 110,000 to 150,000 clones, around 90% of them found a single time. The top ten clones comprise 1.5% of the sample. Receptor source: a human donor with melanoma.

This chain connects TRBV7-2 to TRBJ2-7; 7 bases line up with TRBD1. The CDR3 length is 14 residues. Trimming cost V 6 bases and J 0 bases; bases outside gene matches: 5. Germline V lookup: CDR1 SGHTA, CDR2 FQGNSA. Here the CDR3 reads CASRPQGSSYEQYF. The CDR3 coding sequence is TGTGCCAGCAGGCCACAGGGGAGCTCCTACGAGCAGTACTTC.

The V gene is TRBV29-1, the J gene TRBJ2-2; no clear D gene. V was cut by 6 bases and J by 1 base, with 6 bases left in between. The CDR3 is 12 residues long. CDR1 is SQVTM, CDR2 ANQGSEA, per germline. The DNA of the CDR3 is TGCAGCGTCTCCTGGAACACCGGGGAGCTGTTTTTT. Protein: CSVSWNTGELFF.

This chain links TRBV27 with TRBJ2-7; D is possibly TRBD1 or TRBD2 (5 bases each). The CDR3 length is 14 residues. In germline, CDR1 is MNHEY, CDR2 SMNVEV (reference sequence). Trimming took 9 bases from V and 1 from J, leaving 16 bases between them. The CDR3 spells CASRNPGRSYEQYF. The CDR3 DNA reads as TGTGCCAGTCGAAACCCGGGGCGATCCTACGAGCAGTACTTC.

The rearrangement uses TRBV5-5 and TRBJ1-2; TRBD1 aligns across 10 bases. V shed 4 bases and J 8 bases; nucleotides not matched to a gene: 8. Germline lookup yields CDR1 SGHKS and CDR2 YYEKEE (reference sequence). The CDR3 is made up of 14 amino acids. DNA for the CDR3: TGTGCCAGCAGCGGTCTGGGACAGGGGAAGGGCTACACCTTC. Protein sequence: CASSGLGQGKGYTF.

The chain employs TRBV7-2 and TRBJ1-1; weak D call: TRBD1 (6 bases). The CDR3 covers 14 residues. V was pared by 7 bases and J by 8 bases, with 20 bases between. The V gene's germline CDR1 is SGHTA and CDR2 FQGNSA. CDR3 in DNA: TGTGCCAGCACCAAACAGGGACTGACGGGAGAAGCTTTCTTT. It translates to CASTKQGLTGEAFF. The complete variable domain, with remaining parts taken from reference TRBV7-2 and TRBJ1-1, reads GAGVSQSPSNKVTEKGKDVELRCDPISGHTALYWYRQSLGQGLEFLIYFQGNSAPDKSGLPSDRFSAERTGGSVSTLTIQRTQQEDSAVYLCASTKQGLTGEAFFGQGTRLTVV.

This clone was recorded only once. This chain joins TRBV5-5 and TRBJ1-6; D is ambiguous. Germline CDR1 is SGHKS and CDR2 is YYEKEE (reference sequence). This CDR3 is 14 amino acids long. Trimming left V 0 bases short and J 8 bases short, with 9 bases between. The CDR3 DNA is TGTGCCAGCAGCTTGGGAATCCCTTATTCACCCCTCCACTTT. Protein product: CASSLGIPYSPLHF.

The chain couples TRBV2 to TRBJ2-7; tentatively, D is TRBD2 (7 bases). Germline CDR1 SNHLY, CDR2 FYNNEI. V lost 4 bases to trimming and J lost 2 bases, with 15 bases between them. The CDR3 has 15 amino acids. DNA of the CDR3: TGTGCCAGCAGTGTAGGGGGGGCATTTCCCTACGAGCAGTACTTC. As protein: CASSVGGAFPYEQYF.

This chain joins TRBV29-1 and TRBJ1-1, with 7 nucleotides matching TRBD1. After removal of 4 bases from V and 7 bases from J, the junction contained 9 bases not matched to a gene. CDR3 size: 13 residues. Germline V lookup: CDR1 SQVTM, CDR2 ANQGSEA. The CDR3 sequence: CSVAENPGGEAFF. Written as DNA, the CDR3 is TGCAGCGTTGCAGAAAACCCAGGGGGTGAAGCTTTCTTT.

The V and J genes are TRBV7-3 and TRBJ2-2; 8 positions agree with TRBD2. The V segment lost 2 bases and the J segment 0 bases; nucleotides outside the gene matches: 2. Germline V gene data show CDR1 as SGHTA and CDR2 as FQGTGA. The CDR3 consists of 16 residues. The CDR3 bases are TGTGCCAGCAGCTTATATAGCGGGGCGAACACCGGGGAGCTGTTTTTT. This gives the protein CASSLYSGANTGELFF. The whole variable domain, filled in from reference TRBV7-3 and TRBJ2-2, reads GAGVSQTPSNKVTEKGKYVELRCDPISGHTALYWYRQSLGQGPEFLIYFQGTGAADDSGLPNDRFFAVRPEGSVSTLKIQRTERGDSAVYLCASSLYSGANTGELFFGEGSRLTVL.

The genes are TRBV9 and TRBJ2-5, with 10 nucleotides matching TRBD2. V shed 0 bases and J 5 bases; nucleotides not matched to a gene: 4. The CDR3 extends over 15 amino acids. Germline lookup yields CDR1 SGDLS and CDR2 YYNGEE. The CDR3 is CASSVGNSGGETQYF. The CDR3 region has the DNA TGTGCCAGCAGCGTAGGAAATAGCGGGGGGGAGACCCAGTACTTC.

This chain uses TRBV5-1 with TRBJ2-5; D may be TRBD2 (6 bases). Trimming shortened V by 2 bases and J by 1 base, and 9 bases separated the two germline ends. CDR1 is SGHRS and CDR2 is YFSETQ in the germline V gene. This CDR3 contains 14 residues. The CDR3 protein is CASSFAGFQETQYF. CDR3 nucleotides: TGCGCCAGCAGCTTCGCGGGGTTCCAAGAGACCCAGTACTTC.

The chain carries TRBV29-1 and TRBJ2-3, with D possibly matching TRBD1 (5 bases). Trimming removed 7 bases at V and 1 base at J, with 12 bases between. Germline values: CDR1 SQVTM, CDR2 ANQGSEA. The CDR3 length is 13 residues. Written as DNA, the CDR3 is TGCAGCGCCGACAGTTGGGGCACAGATACGCAGTATTTT. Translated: CSADSWGTDTQYF.

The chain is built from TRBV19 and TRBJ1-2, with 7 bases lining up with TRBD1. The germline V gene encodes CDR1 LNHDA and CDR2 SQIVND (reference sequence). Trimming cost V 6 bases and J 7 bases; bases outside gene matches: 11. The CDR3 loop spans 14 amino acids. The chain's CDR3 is CASSTQKGAIGYTF. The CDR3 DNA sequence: TGTGCCAGTAGCACCCAAAAGGGGGCAATTGGCTACACCTTC.

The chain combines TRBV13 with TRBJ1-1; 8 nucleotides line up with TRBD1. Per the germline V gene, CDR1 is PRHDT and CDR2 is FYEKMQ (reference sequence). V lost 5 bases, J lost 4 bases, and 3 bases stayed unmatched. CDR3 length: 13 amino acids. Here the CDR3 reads CASSADRGTEAFF. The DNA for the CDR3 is TGTGCCAGCAGCGCCGACAGGGGCACTGAAGCTTTCTTT. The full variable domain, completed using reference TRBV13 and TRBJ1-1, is AAGVIQSPRHLIKEKRETATLKCYPIPRHDTVYWYQQGPGQDPQFLISFYEKMQSDKGSIPDRFSAQQFSDYHSELNMSSLELGDSALYFCASSADRGTEAFFGQGTRLTVV.

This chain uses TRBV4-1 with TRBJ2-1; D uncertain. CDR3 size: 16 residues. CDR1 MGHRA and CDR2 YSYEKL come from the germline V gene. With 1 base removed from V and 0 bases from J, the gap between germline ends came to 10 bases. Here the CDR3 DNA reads TGCGCCAGCAGCCAAGGGTCGCAAAGCTCCTACAATGAGCAGTTCTTC. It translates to CASSQGSQSSYNEQFF.

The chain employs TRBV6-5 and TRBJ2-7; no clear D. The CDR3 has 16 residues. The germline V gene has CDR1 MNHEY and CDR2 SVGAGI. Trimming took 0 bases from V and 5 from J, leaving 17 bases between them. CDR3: CASSYSKTANRDEQYF. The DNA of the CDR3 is TGTGCCAGCAGTTACTCGAAAACGGCGAACCGGGACGAGCAGTACTTC.

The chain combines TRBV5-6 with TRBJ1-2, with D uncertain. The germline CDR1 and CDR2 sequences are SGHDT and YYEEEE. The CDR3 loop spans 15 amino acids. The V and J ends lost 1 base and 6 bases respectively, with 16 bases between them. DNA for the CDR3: TGTGCCAGCAGCTTGCTCAGGTGGACTTTGGATGGCTACACCTTC. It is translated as CASSLLRWTLDGYTF.

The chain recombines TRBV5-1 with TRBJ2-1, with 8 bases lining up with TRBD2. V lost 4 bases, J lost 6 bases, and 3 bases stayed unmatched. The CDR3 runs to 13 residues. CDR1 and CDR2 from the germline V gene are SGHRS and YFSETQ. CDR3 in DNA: TGCGCCAGCAGCGAACTAGCGGTCAATGAGCAGTTCTTC. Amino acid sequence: CASSELAVNEQFF.

The CDR3 bases are TGTGCCAGTAGTGCAGATGACAGGGGGCTCGGGAACACTGAAGCTTTCTTT. Its translation is CASSADDRGLGNTEAFF. V gene TRBV19 combines with J gene TRBJ1-1; TRBD1 matches 10 bases. Germline trimming cut 5 bases from V and 1 base from J; bases unmatched to any gene: 10. The V gene's germline CDR1 is LNHDA and CDR2 SQIVND (reference sequence). The CDR3 extends over 17 amino acids.

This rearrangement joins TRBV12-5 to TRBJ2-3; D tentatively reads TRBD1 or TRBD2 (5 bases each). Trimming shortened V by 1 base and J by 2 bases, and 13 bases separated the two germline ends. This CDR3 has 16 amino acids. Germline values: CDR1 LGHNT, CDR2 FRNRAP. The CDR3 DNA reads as TGTGCTAGTGGTTTGGGCAGTGGGGGAGACACAGATACGCAGTATTTT. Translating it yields CASGLGSGGDTDTQYF.

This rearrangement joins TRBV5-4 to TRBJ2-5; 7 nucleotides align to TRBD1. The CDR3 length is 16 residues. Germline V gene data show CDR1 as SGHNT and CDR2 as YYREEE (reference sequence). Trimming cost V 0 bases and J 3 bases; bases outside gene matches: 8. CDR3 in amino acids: CASSLGGKTGKETQYF. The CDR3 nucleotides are TGTGCCAGCAGCTTGGGGGGTAAGACAGGGAAAGAGACCCAGTACTTC.

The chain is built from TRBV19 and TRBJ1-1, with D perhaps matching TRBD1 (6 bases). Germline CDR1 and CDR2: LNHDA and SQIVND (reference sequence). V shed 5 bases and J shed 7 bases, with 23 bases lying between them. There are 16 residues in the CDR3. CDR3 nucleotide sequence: TGTGCCAGTAGTCCTAGGGGGATGGTCGACCGGGGTGAAGCTTTCTTT. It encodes CASSPRGMVDRGEAFF.

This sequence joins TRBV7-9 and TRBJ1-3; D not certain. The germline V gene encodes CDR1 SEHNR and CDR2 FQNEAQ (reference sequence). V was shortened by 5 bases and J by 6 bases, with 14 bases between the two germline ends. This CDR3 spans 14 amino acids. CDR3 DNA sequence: TGTGCCAGCAGCCGGTCTGAGGGCGCAAACACCATATATTTT. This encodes CASSRSEGANTIYF.

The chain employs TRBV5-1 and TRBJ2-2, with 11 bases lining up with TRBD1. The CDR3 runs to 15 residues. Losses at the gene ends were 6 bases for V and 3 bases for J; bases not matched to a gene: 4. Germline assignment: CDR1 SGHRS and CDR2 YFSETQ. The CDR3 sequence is CASTRDRGDTGELFF. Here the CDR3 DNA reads TGCGCCAGCACCCGGGACAGGGGGGACACCGGGGAGCTGTTTTTT. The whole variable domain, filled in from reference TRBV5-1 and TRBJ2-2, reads KAGVTQTPRYLIKTRGQQVTLSCSPISGHRSVSWYQQTPGQGLQFLFEYFSETQRNKGNFPGRFSGRQFSNSRSEMNVSTLELGDSALYLCASTRDRGDTGELFFGEGSRLTVL.

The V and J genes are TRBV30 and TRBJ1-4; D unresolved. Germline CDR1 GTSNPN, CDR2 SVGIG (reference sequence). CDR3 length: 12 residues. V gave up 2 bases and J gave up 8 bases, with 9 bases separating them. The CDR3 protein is CAWSFGGEKLFF. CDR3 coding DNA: TGTGCCTGGAGTTTTGGCGGAGAAAAACTGTTTTTT.

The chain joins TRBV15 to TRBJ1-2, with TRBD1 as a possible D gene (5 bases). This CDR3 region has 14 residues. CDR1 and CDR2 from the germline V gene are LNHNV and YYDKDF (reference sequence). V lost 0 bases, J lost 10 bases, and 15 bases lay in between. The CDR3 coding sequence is TGTGCCACCAGCAGAGATCGGCGGGACCAGCCCTACACCTTC. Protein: CATSRDRRDQPYTF.

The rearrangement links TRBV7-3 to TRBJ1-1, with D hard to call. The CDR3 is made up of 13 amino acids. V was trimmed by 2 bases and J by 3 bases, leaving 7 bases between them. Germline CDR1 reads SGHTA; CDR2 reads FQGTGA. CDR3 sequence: CASSLGSHTEAFF. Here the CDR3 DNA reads TGTGCCAGCAGCTTAGGGTCCCACACTGAAGCTTTCTTT. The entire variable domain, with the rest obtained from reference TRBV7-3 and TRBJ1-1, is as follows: GAGVSQTPSNKVTEKGKYVELRCDPISGHTALYWYRQSLGQGPEFLIYFQGTGAADDSGLPNDRFFAVRPEGSVSTLKIQRTERGDSAVYLCASSLGSHTEAFFGQGTRLTVV.

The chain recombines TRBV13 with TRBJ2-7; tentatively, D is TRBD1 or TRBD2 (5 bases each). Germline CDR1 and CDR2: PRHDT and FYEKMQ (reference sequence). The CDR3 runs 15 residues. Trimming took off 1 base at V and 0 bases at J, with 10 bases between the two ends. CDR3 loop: CASSLEGTGSYEQYF. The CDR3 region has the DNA TGTGCCAGCAGCTTAGAGGGGACGGGCTCCTACGAGCAGTACTTC.

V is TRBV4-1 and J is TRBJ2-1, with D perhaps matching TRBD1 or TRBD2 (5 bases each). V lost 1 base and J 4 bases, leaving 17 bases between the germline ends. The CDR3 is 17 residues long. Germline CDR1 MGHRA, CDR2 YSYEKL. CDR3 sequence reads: CASSQAGQSLRYNEQFF. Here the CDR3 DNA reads TGCGCCAGCAGCCAAGCGGGGCAGTCCTTACGGTACAATGAGCAGTTCTTC.

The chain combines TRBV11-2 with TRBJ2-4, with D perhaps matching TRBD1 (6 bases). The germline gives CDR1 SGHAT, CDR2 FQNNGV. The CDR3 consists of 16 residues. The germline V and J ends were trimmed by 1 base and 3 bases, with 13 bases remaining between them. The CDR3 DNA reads TGTGCCAGCAGCTTAGTTACAGGGCTCGGCAAAAACATTCAGTACTTC. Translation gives CASSLVTGLGKNIQYF.